This TCR beta chain was recovered during a study of T cell repertoires in aging, cancer and after chemotherapy. Multiplex touch-down PCR with TRB-A/B primers amplified rearranged V-D-J TRB sequences. TCRdb recomputed calls from the multiplex PCR reads with MiXCR, one row per CDR3 protein. The sample includes about 21,000 distinct CDR3 sequences, around 38% of them seen just once. V gave up 4 bases and J gave up 2 bases; unmatched junction bases: 8. Germline V gene lookup returns CDR1 MNHNS and CDR2 SASEGT. This CDR3 is built from 15 residues. Peripheral blood genomic DNA, not sorted cells or RNA, was the template.

This chain uses TRBV6-1 with TRBJ2-7, with 7 bases identical to TRBD2. The sequence was collected from a human donor with a solid tumor. The sequenced sample was blood. CDR3 in DNA: TGTGCCAGCAGTGTCGTGACTAGCTCCCCCTACGAGCAGTACTTC. Protein product: CASSVVTSSPYEQYF.